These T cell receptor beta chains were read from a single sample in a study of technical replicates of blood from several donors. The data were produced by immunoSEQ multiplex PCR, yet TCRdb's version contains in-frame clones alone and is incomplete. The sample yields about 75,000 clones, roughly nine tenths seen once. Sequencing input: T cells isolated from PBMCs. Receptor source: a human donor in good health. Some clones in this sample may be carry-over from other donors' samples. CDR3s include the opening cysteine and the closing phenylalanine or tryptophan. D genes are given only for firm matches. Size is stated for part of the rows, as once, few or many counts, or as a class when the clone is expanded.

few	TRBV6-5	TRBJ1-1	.	TGTGCCAGCAGCATCGGGGGAACTGAAGCTTTCTTT	CASSIGGTEAFF
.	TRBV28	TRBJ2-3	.	TGTGCCAGCAGCCCCCTTTGGGATGCTAGCCGGGCTGGCACAGATACGCAGTATTTT	CASSPLWDASRAGTDTQYF
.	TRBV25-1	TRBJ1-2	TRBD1	TGTGCCAGCAGTGAAAACCTCACAGGGGGCAGGGGTCAGGGCTACACCTTC	CASSENLTGGRGQGYTF
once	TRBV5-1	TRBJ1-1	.	TGCGCCAGCAGCTTTCAGGTTAACACTGAAGCTTTCTTT	CASSFQVNTEAFF
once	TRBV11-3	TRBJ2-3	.	TGTGCCAGCAGCTCCGGGAGCCGGGGGACCACAGATACGCAGTATTTT	CASSSGSRGTTDTQYF
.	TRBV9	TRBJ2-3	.	TGTGCCAGCAGCGTAACTACCGACTTCACAGATACGCAGTATTTT	CASSVTTDFTDTQYF
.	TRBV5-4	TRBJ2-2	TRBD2	TGTGCCAGCAGCCGAATTAGCGGGTCGAACACCGGGGAGCTGTTTTTT	CASSRISGSNTGELFF
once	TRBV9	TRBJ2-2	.	TGTGCCAGCAGCGTAGAGTCTCGCGCGAGGCCCGGGGAGCTGTTTTTT	CASSVESRARPGELFF
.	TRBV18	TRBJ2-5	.	TGTGCCAGCTTCAGCCAAGAGACCCAGTACTTC	CASFSQETQYF
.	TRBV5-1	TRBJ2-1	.	TGCGCCAGCAGCTGGGGCCTCACTCACAATGAGCAGTTCTTC	CASSWGLTHNEQFF
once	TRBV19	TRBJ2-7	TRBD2	TGTGCCAGTACCTCGGTAGCGGGGTCCTACGAGCAGTACTTC	CASTSVAGSYEQYF
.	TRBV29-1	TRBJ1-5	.	TGCAGCGTTGATGTGTCCTTAAATGAGAGCAATCAGCCCCAGCATTTT	CSVDVSLNESNQPQHF
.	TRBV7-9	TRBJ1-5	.	TGTGCCAGCAGCGACGGGTTTGGGAGTAGCAATCAGCCCCAGCATTTT	CASSDGFGSSNQPQHF
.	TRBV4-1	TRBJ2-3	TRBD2	TGCGCCAGCAGCCCCCAGGGCGCTAGCGGGGCAACAGATACGCAGTATTTT	CASSPQGASGATDTQYF
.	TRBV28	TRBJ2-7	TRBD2	TGTGCCAGCAATCAACTAGCGGGAGCTAACGAGCAGTACTTC	CASNQLAGANEQYF
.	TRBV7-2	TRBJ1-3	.	TGTGCCAGCAGCTTGTTATCGTTGGGAAACACCATATATTTT	CASSLLSLGNTIYF
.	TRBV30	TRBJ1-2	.	TGTGCCGGGACAAAACGAGGGGGAAGGGATGGCTACACCTTC	CAGTKRGGRDGYTF
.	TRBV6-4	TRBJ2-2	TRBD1	TGTGCCAGCAGTGAGACAGGGGGCGGCACCGGGGAGCTGTTTTTT	CASSETGGGTGELFF
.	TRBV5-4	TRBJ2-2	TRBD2	TGTGCCAGCAGCTTGGCCGGGGGGGCGGGGGCTCGATCCGGGGAGCTGTTTTTT	CASSLAGGAGARSGELFF
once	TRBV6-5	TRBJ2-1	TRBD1	TGTGCCAGCAGTTACTTTGAGGGGGCGCGAAATGAGCAGTTCTTC	CASSYFEGARNEQFF
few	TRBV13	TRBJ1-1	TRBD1	TGTGCCAGCAGCTCACATGTAGGGGGCAACCGAGTGAACACTGAAGCTTTCTTT	CASSSHVGGNRVNTEAFF
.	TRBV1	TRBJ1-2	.	TGCACCAGCACCCCGATCCGTCGGGGCTACACCTTC	CTSTPIRRGYTF
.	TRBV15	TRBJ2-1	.	TGTGCCACCAGCAGAGGGGTAGCCGGGAATGAGCAGTTCTTC	CATSRGVAGNEQFF
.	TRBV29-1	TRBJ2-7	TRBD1	TGCAGCGCTCGACAGGGGGAATTACGCGAGCAGTACTTC	CSARQGELREQYF
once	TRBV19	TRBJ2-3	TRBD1	TGTGCCAGTAAGGACAGGGGAAAGAGCACAGATACGCAGTATTTT	CASKDRGKSTDTQYF
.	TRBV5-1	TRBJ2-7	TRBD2	TGCGCCAGCAGCGACCCAGGACTAGCGGGAGGGGTCTACGAGCAGTACTTC	CASSDPGLAGGVYEQYF
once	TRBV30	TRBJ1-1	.	TGTGCCTGGAGTTTACATGGAGACACTGAAGCTTTCTTT	CAWSLHGDTEAFF
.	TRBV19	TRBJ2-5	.	TGTGCCAGTAGTAGCCAAACAGGGGGGGTAGGCCAAGAGACCCAGTACTTC	CASSSQTGGVGQETQYF
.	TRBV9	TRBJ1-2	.	TGTGCCAGCAGCGCCACAGAGCTTGTACGTCGAATCGATGGCTACACCTTC	CASSATELVRRIDGYTF
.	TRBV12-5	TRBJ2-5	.	TGTGCTAGTGGTTTGTCGACAGGCCAAGAGACCCAGTACTTC	CASGLSTGQETQYF
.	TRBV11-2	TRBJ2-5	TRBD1	TGTGCCAGCAGTACGGACAGGGCGCAAGAGACCCAGTACTTC	CASSTDRAQETQYF
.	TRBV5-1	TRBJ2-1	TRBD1	TGCGCCAGCGCCGCTCCGGGACAGAAGAATGAGCAGTTCTTC	CASAAPGQKNEQFF
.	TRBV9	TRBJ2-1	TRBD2	TGTGCCAGCAGCCTTAGCGGGGGCTCCTACAATGAGCAGTTCTTC	CASSLSGGSYNEQFF
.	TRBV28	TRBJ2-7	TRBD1	TGTGCCAGCAGCAACGGACAGGGCAACTACGAGCAGTACTTC	CASSNGQGNYEQYF
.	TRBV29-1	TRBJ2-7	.	TGCAGCGTTGAAGATGAGGGTCGTTACGAGCAGTACTTC	CSVEDEGRYEQYF
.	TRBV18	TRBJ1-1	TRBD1	TGTGCCAGCTCATCAACCGGACAGGTTTTAGCTTTCTTT	CASSSTGQVLAFF
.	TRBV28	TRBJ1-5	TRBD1	TGTGCCAGTACAGGGGCGGGTCAGCCCCAGCATTTT	CASTGAGQPQHF
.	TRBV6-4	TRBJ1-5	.	TGTGCCAGCAGTGACTTAAAAAGATATGGGGGGGATCTATATAGCAATCAGCCCCAGCATTTT	CASSDLKRYGGDLYSNQPQHF
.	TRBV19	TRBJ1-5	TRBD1	TGTGCCAGTAGATCCGGGACAGGGGGGCATCAGCCCCAGCATTTT	CASRSGTGGHQPQHF
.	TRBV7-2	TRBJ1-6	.	TGTGCCAGCAGCTTAAGGCAGGAGGGAAGTTCACCCCTCCACTTT	CASSLRQEGSSPLHF
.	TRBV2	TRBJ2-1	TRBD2	TGTGCCAGCAGGGAGGTAGCGGGGAGGGACAATGAGCAGTTCTTC	CASREVAGRDNEQFF
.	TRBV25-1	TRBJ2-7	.	TGTGCCAGCACGAACAGAGCCCCTCCTGCCGAGCAGTACTTC	CASTNRAPPAEQYF
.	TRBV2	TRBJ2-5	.	TGTGCCAGCAGTAGGGGAACTCAAGAGACCCAGTACTTC	CASSRGTQETQYF
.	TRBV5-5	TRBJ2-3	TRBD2	TGTGCCAGCAGCCGACTAGCGGGGGGCACAGATACGCAGTATTTT	CASSRLAGGTDTQYF
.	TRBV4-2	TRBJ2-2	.	TGTGCCAGCAGCCCGACTTTTGGCGGGAACACCGGGGAGCTGTTTTTT	CASSPTFGGNTGELFF
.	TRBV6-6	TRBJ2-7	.	TGTGCCAGCAGTTTAATCGCGGGGCCCTCCTACGAGCAGTACTTC	CASSLIAGPSYEQYF
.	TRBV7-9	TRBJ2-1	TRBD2	TGTGCCAGCAGGGGGGGGTCCAATGAGCAGTTCTTC	CASRGGSNEQFF
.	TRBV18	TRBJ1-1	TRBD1	TGTGCCAGTTCGTGGGACAGGGTAGCCACTGAAGCTTTCTTT	CASSWDRVATEAFF
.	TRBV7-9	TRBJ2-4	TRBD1	TGTGCCAGCAGCCTTCCAGAAGGGGGCGATAAAAACATTCAGTACTTC	CASSLPEGGDKNIQYF
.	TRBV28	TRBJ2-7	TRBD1	TGTGCCAGCAGTTTGATTGACGGTACAGGGGACCACGAGCAGTACTTC	CASSLIDGTGDHEQYF
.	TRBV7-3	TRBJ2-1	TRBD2	TGTGCCAGCAGCTGGGCGGGGGGCAGCTACAATGAGCAGTTCTTC	CASSWAGGSYNEQFF